Below, 15 T cell receptor beta chains from the same sample are listed, as sequenced in a study of beta chain features in type 1 diabetes. cDNA synthesis used the whole RNA isolate, giving expressed TCRB sequences. Method: immunoSEQ multiplex PCR; TCRdb's copy keeps in-frame clones and lacks some. The sample lists under 400,000 clones, around 19% occurring once. Sequencing input: naive CD4+ T cells from blood. These receptors originate from a woman aged 18-29 years in good health.

The chain combines TRBV6-1 with TRBJ2-5; 10 nucleotides match TRBD1. J lost 1 base, V lost 0 bases, and 2 bases had no gene match. This CDR3 comprises 16 residues. Germline CDR1 and CDR2: MNHNS and SASEGT. The CDR3 spells CASSEARQGAQETQYF. The CDR3 DNA follows: TGTGCCAGCAGTGAAGCCCGACAGGGGGCCCAAGAGACCCAGTACTTC.

As DNA, the CDR3 is TGTGCCAGCAGTTACCGGACAGAAGGCGAGCAGTACTTC. Its protein product is CASSYRTEGEQYF. The chain has TRBV11-2 and TRBJ2-7, with D possibly matching TRBD1 (6 bases). CDR3 length equals 13 residues. Between the trimmed V and J ends, which lost 6 bases and 6 bases, there was a span of 15 bases. The germline gives CDR1 SGHAT, CDR2 FQNNGV. Looking up the rest from reference TRBV11-2 and TRBJ2-7 gives the full variable domain: EAGVAQSPRYKIIEKRQSVAFWCNPISGHATLYWYQQILGQGPKLLIQFQNNGVVDDSQLPKDRFSAERLKGVDSTLKIQPAKLEDSAVYLCASSYRTEGEQYFGPGTRLTVT.

The chain employs TRBV5-4 and TRBJ1-2, with no clear D. The V end lost 0 bases, the J end lost 7 bases, and 7 bases lay between the germline ends. CDR1 is SGHNT and CDR2 is YYREEE in the germline V gene (reference sequence). This CDR3 spans 12 amino acids. The CDR3 region has the DNA TGTGCCAGCAGCTTGGACTCCGGTGGCTACACCTTC. Its protein is CASSLDSGGYTF.

In its sample, this clone was seen a few times. CDR3 coding DNA: TGTGCCAGCAGCTCGTGGAGGGGGGGCAGAGATACGCAGTATTTT. Protein sequence: CASSSWRGGRDTQYF. The V call is TRBV7-9, the J call TRBJ2-3; a weak D match, TRBD2 (7 bases). Trimming shortened V by 4 bases and J by 5 bases, and 16 bases separated the two germline ends. The CDR3 consists of 15 residues. Germline CDR1 is SEHNR and CDR2 is FQNEAQ (reference sequence). The entire variable domain, with the rest obtained from reference TRBV7-9 and TRBJ2-3, is as follows: DTGVSQNPRHKITKRGQNVTFRCDPISEHNRLYWYRQTLGQGPEFLTYFQNEAQLEKSRLLSDRFSAERPKGSFSTLEIQRTEQGDSAMYLCASSSWRGGRDTQYFGPGTRLTVL.

This clone was counted only a few times. The genes are TRBV2 and TRBJ2-1, with a weak D call TRBD2 (5 bases). The CDR3 is made up of 13 amino acids. With 6 bases removed from V and 5 bases from J, the gap between germline ends came to 11 bases. Germline V gives CDR1 SNHLY, CDR2 FYNNEI. CDR3 sequence reads: CASRGDTDNEQFF. In DNA, the CDR3 is TGTGCCAGCAGGGGAGACACAGACAATGAGCAGTTCTTC. The full variable domain, in which reference TRBV2 and TRBJ2-1 provide the parts outside the CDR3, is EPEVTQTPSHQVTQMGQEVILRCVPISNHLYFYWYRQILGQKVEFLVSFYNNEISEKSEIFDDQFSVERPDGSNFTLKIRSTKLEDSAMYFCASRGDTDNEQFFGPGTRLTVL.

This chain connects TRBV30 to TRBJ1-1; 8 positions agree with TRBD1. The J segment lost 1 base and the V segment lost 8 bases, leaving 9 bases of the junction unmatched. The CDR3 covers 14 residues. Looked up from germline, CDR1 is GTSNPN and CDR2 is SVGIG (reference sequence). DNA for the CDR3: TGTGCCGCCGCCGGGACAGGAAAGAACACTGAAGCTTTCTTT. This sequence encodes CAAAGTGKNTEAFF.

There are a few counts of this clone. This specimen includes other DNA sequences encoding the same CDR3. CDR3 sequence reads: CASSQGQGGETQYF. The CDR3 nucleotides are TGTGCCAGCAGCCAAGGACAGGGAGGCGAGACCCAGTACTTC. The chain joins TRBV4-2 to TRBJ2-5; tentatively, D is TRBD1 (7 bases). CDR3 length equals 14 residues. The V gene's germline CDR1 is LGHNA and CDR2 YNFKEQ. Between the trimmed V and J ends, which lost 1 base and 5 bases, there was a span of 11 bases.

This clone has a handful of counts. The chain joins TRBV28 to TRBJ1-2; D not resolved. V lost 4 bases, J lost 4 bases, and 4 bases lay in between. Germline CDR1 and CDR2: MDHEN and SYDVKM. This CDR3 spans 11 amino acids. The CDR3 DNA follows: TGTGCCAGCAGTTCCCTCTATGGCTACACCTTC. Protein product: CASSSLYGYTF.

The chain recombines TRBV5-1 with TRBJ2-1, with a tentative D call TRBD2 (6 bases). The CDR3 consists of 18 residues. From germline, CDR1 is SGHRS and CDR2 YFSETQ. V was pared by 0 bases and J by 2 bases, with 18 bases between. This chain's CDR3 is CASSLESQGAGPYNEQFF. CDR3 coding DNA: TGCGCCAGCAGCTTGGAGTCCCAAGGGGCGGGGCCCTACAATGAGCAGTTCTTC.

This clone was seen a handful of times. As DNA, the CDR3 is TGTGCCAGCAGCTTAAACAGGGGGCGAACTGAAGCTTTCTTT. It specifies CASSLNRGRTEAFF. V gene TRBV11-1 combines with J gene TRBJ1-1; 9 bases agree with TRBD1. Germline V CDR1 and CDR2: SGHAT, FQDESV (reference sequence). The V and J ends lost 2 bases and 5 bases, in that order; junction bases with no gene match: 3. This CDR3 is built from 14 residues.

This clone has just a few counts. The chain combines TRBV5-1 with TRBJ1-6; D not certain. In germline, CDR1 is SGHRS, CDR2 YFSETQ. This CDR3 comprises 14 residues. The V gene lost 1 base and the J gene lost 5 bases, with 7 bases spanning the gap. CDR3 loop: CASSLSGNNSPLHF. Written as DNA, the CDR3 is TGCGCCAGCAGCTTGAGCGGGAATAATTCACCCCTCCACTTT.

This clone showed up just a few times. The chain uses TRBV29-1 and TRBJ2-1; 12 bases align to TRBD1. Germline V gives CDR1 SQVTM, CDR2 ANQGSEA. With 3 bases clipped from V and 6 bases from J, the junction kept 6 bases outside the gene matches. The CDR3 sequence is 15 residues long. CDR3: CSVDGTGGVGNEQFF. CDR3 sequence (DNA): TGCAGCGTTGATGGGACAGGGGGCGTCGGCAATGAGCAGTTCTTC.

This chain connects TRBV2 to TRBJ1-2, with a possible D match to TRBD1 (5 bases). Germline lookup yields CDR1 SNHLY and CDR2 FYNNEI. The CDR3 spans 11 residues. V was pared by 5 bases and J by 13 bases, with 14 bases between. The chain's CDR3 is CASSSQGFSTF. For the CDR3, the DNA is TGTGCCAGCAGTTCTCAGGGCTTCTCCACCTTC.

This clone has only a few counts. The V gene is TRBV7-2, the J gene TRBJ2-3; D is undetermined. The ends were cut back, 1 base at V and 5 bases at J, with 10 bases in the middle. This CDR3 is built from 14 residues. Germline CDR1 reads SGHTA; CDR2 reads FQGNSA. CDR3 bases: TGTGCCAGCAGCTTAGGATACCCGGGAGATACGCAGTATTTT. It is translated as CASSLGYPGDTQYF.

This clone occurred a few times. The J gene is TRBJ1-5, the V gene TRBV7-9; D gene ambiguous. Deletions cut 5 bases from V and 10 bases from J, with 9 bases between. The germline V gene encodes CDR1 SEHNR and CDR2 FQNEAQ (reference sequence). This CDR3 is 11 amino acids long. DNA of the CDR3: TGTGCCAGCAGCGGCCGCGGACCCCAGCATTTT. Its translation: CASSGRGPQHF.